This T cell receptor beta chain was recovered during a study of shared clonotypes between healthy human individuals (dated by TCRdb to about 2020). Some background on the complete study: The cohort included a few men and a couple of women between 18 and 49 years of age. Per donor, three plates each were used for CD4 naive and CD4 memory, two for CD8 naive, and one for CD8 memory. The study deeply sequenced blood TCR repertoires of about 5 healthy adults to estimate repertoire size and the extent of clonotype sharing between individuals. Different laboratories and diverse techniques were used to prepare libraries and sequence TCR repertoires, to increase sequencing depth and limit assay-specific biases. Each donor's leukapheresis produced roughly between roughly 0.85 and 9.5 billion PBMCs.

A remark on this clone: Its antigen specificity is not known. No much larger clone is present one base from it, and per-base qualities are unavailable.

General conclusions and limits of the study: Sharing across a few donors was observed for around 4.8% of naive CD4, about 3.2% of naive CD8, 2.3% of memory CD4, and roughly 0.4% of memory CD8 clonotypes. Only blood was sampled, and tissue TCR repertoires likely differ from those in blood. Compared with non-shared clonotypes, clonotypes shared by all four sorted-subset donors had higher generation probabilities. Even with the large sequencing depth, rarefaction of the sorted-subset datasets indicated that sequencing was incomplete. Larger estimated clonotype richness was generally found for naive subsets than for memory subsets. Pairwise subsampling indicated that sequencing depth was expected to affect the degree of clonotype sharing among donors. The genetic and exposure-history diversity represented was limited by the small number of donors.

Donors were healthy HIV-negative adults with no recently reported acute infections or vaccinations. Every donor was a Caucasian adult residing in Nashville, Tennessee, USA. CD4+ T cells were enriched by magnetic negative selection; naive cells were then positively selected on CD45RA, and the negative fraction formed the memory subset. Blood was obtained by leukapheresis, after which PBMCs were separated by Ficoll-Histopaque density gradient centrifugation and cryopreserved in liquid nitrogen vapor phase. Analytical flow cytometry was used to check the purity and quantity of every magnetically sorted T cell population. Genomic DNA was isolated from every sorted fraction and measured by UV absorbance on a Nanodrop 2000c. TCR CDR3 regions were amplified from genomic DNA by multiplex PCR using the deep immunoSEQ assay. For each cell subset, the extracted genomic DNA was distributed evenly across all wells of several immunoSEQ 96-well plates, and each plate served as one replicate. For sorted subsets, roughly 200 ng genomic DNA, equal to 30,000 or so T cell genomes, was loaded into each replicate PCR. Purified libraries were quantified with a Qubit 3.0 fluorometer, sized on a Bioanalyzer 2100, and re-quantified with the KAPA Library Quantification kit. A separate single-read 150-cycle Illumina NextSeq 550 flow cell was used to sequence each immunoSEQ 96-well plate. As for the authors' bioinformatics: Because only junctional sequences without quality scores were contained in the immunoSEQ output, filtering matching that applied to full-length reads could not be performed. To assign V/J genes and CDR3, sequences were annotated using PyIR, a Python wrapper for IgBLAST v1.9, with IMGT germline references. Any read was removed if the V/J assignment was weak (E-value above 1e-6), the CDR3 was missing, or the read contained stop codons, out-of-frame junctions, or ambiguous translated residues. V3J clonotypes were defined as sequences sharing the same inferred V gene, J gene, and CDR3 amino acid sequence. Percentage overlap between repertoires was computed as shared unique clonotypes divided by the size of the smaller repertoire. Repertoire richness was assessed with RTK rarefaction, the Chao1 estimator, and Recon v2.1 estimates of unobserved clonotypes. For all TCRbeta clonotypes obtained by the gDNA method from several donors, generation probabilities were computed with OLGA. The clones in this table, taken by TCRdb from immuneACCESS, are in-frame only. Not every clone is retained; where verified, under half of the shortfall comes from an unresolved V gene, and the cause of the rest is unknown. V, J and clone size are taken as reported in that table, and D and trimming were inferred from the DNA itself. This sample gives 600,000 to 700,000 clones in total; about 80% of them show up just once. In total, the top ten clones hold more than 1.5% of the sample.

The CDR3 measures 15 amino acids from cysteine to phenylalanine. Only CDR3 DNA is held: 45 bases, read in frame from base 1. Clipping removes 5 bases from V and 1 base from J, with 7 as the unmatched junction base count. CDR1 is given as MDHEN and CDR2 as SYDVKM, both from the germline V gene. The V and J segments used are TRBV28 and TRBJ2-7; 8 central bases correspond to TRBD2. Source material: memory CD4+ T cells sorted from blood. The label giving this sample's cell subset or site can be read as: CD45RA-negative fraction. This TCR was sampled from a woman in her 30s in good health. The DNA sequence reads TGTGCCAGCAGTAAGGTGCGGGGGGCGTCCTACGAGCAGTACTTC. It encodes CASSKVRGASYEQYF.